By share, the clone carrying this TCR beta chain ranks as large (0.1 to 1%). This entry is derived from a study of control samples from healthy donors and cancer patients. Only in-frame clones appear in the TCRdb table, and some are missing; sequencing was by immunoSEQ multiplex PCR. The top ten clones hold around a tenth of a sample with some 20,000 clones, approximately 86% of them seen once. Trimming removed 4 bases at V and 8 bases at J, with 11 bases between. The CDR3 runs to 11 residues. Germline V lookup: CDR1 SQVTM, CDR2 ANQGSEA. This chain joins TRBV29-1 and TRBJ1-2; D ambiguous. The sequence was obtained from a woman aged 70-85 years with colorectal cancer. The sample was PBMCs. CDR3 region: CSVAEGEGYTF. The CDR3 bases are TGCAGCGTTGCAGAAGGAGAGGGCTACACCTTC.